This section outlines one TCR beta chain sequence together with its context. Antigen unknown. The data originate from a study of glioma-infiltrating T cells after dendritic cell vaccination. Whole-study context: Patients received autologous tumor lysate-pulsed dendritic cell vaccination between the early 2000s and the early 2010s. Whole-study findings and limits: Estimated pretreatment TIL content predicted outcome after dendritic cell vaccination.

The CDR3 runs 15 residues. Germline V CDR1 and CDR2: SGHRS, YFSETQ. Trimming took off 4 bases at V and 3 bases at J, with 16 bases between the two ends. The time point was: after dendritic cell vaccination, including at tumor progression/relapse. Patients had residual fresh-frozen tumor tissue and more than two years of survival data. Libraries were prepared by immunoSEQ multiplex PCR; TCRdb keeps only in-frame clonotypes and omits some of them. The sample gives tens of thousands of clones, approximately 80% of which show up once; over 2% is in the top ten. V usage is TRBV5-1 and J usage is TRBJ1-2; D unclear. Sequenced here: blood, sampled after dendritic cell vaccination. The receptor was derived from a human donor with glioblastoma. DNA of the CDR3: TGCGCCAGCAGCCTTCCCCAATCCGGGGACTATGGCTACACCTTC. This translates into CASSLPQSGDYGYTF.